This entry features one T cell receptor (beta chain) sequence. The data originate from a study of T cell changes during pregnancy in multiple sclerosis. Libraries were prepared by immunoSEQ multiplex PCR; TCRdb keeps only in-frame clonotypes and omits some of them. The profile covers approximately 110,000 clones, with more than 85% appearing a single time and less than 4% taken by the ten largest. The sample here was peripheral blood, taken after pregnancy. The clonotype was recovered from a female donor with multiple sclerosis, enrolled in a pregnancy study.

The CDR3 spells CASSRGTSPSDTQYF. CDR3 DNA sequence: TGTGCCAGCAGCCGGGGGACTAGCCCTTCGGATACGCAGTATTTT. The chain carries TRBV9 and TRBJ2-3, with 9 bases aligning to TRBD2. CDR1 SGDLS and CDR2 YYNGEE come from the germline V gene. The CDR3 is made up of 15 amino acids. With V trimmed by 4 bases and J by 6 bases, 9 bases remained unmatched. Complete variable domain (other parts from reference TRBV9 and TRBJ2-3): DSGVTQTPKHLITATGQRVTLRCSPRSGDLSVYWYQQSLDQGLQFLIQYYNGEERAKGNILERFSAQQFPDLHSELNLSSLELGDSALYFCASSRGTSPSDTQYFGPGTRLTVL.